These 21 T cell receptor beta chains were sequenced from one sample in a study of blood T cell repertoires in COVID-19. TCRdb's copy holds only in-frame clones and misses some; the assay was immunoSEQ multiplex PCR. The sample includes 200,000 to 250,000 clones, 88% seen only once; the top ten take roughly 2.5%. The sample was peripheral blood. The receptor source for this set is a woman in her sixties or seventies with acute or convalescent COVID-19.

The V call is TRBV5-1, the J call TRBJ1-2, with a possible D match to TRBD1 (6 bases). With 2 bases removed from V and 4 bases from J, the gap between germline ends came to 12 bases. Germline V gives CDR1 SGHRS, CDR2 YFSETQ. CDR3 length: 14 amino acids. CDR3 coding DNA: TGCGCCAGCAGCTTCCCAGGGGTTCCCTATGGCTACACCTTC. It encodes CASSFPGVPYGYTF.

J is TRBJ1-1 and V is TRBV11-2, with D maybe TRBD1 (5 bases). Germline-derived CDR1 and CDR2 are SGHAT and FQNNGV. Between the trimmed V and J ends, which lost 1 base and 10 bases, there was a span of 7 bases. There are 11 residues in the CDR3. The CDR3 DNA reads TGTGCCAGCAGCTTAGGCAGGGCAGCTTTCTTT. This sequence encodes CASSLGRAAFF.

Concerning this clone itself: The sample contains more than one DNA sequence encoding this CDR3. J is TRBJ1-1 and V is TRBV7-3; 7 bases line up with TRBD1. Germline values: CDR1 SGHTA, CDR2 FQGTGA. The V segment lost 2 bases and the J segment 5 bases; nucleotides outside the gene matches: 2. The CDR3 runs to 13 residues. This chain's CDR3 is CASSLSGGTEAFF. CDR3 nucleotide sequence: TGTGCCAGCAGCTTATCAGGGGGGACTGAAGCTTTCTTT.

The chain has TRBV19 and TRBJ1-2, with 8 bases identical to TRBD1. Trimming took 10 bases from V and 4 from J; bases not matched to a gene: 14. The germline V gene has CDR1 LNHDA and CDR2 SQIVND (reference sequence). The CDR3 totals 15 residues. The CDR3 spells CATLRTGFDPYGYTF. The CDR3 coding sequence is TGTGCCACTCTACGGACAGGGTTTGATCCCTATGGCTACACCTTC.

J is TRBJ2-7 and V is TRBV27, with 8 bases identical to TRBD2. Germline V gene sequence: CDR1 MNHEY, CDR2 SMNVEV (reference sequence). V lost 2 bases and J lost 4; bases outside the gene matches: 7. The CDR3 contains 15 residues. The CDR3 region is CASSLKAGGLYEQYF. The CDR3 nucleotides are TGTGCCAGCAGTTTAAAGGCGGGAGGCCTGTACGAGCAGTACTTC.

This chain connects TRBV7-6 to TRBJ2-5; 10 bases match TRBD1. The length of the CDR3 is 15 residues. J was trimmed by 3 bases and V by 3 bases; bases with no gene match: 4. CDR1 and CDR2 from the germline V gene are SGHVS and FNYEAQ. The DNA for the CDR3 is TGTGCCAGCAGCTTTCCGGGACAGGGGAAAGAGACCCAGTACTTC. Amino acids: CASSFPGQGKETQYF.

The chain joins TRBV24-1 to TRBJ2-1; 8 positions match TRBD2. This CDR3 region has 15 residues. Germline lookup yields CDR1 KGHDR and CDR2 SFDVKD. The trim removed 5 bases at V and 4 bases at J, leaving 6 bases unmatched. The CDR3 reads CATSAGGGLYNEQFF. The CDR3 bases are TGTGCCACCAGTGCGGGGGGGGGCTTATACAATGAGCAGTTCTTC.

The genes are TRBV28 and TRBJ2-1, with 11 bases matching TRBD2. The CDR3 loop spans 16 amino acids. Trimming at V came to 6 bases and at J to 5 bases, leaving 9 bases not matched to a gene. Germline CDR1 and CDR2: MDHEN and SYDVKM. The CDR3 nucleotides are TGTGCCAGCAGACAAATCCTAGCGGGAGGAGACAATGAGCAGTTCTTC. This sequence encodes CASRQILAGGDNEQFF.

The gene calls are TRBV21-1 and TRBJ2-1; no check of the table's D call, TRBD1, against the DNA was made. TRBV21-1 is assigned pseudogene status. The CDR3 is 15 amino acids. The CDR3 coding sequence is TGTGCCAGCAGCAAAGGGACAGGGGTAACTGGTGAGCAGTTCTTC. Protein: CASSKGTGVTGEQFF.

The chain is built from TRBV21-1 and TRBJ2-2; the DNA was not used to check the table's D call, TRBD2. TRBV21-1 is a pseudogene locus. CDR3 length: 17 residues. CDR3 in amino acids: CASSREGGISDTGELFF. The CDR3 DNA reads TGTGCCAGCAGCAGGGAGGGGGGTATAAGTGACACCGGGGAGCTGTTTTTT.

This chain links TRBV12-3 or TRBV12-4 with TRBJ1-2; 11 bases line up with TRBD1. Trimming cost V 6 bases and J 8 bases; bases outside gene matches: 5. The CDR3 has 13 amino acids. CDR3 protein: CASSRTGGEGYTF. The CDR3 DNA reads TGTGCCAGCAGCCGGACAGGGGGCGAGGGCTACACCTTC.

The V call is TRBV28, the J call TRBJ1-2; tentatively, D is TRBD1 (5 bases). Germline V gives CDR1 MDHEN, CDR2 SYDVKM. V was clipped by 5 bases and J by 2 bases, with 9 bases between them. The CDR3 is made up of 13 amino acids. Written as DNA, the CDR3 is TGTGCCAGCAGTCTCGGGGGAAACTATGGCTACACCTTC. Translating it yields CASSLGGNYGYTF.

The CDR3 sequence: CASSPDRGPYNEQFF. The DNA of the CDR3 is TGTGCCAGCAGCCCGGACAGGGGCCCCTACAATGAGCAGTTCTTC. The chain recombines TRBV5-4 with TRBJ2-1; 9 bases match TRBD1. The germline gives CDR1 SGHNT, CDR2 YYREEE (reference sequence). V gave up 4 bases and J gave up 2 bases; unmatched junction bases: 4. The CDR3 runs to 15 residues. Full variable domain (outside the CDR3, taken from reference TRBV5-4 and TRBJ2-1): ETGVTQSPTHLIKTRGQQVTLRCSSQSGHNTVSWYQQALGQGPQFIFQYYREEENGRGNFPPRFSGLQFPNYSSELNVNALELDDSALYLCASSPDRGPYNEQFFGPGTRLTVL.

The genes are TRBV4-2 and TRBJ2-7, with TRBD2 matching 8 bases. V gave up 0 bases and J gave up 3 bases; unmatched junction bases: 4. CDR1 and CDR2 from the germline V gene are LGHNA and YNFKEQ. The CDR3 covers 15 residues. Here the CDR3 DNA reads TGTGCCAGCAGCCAAGAAATAGCGGGGTACTACGAGCAGTACTTC. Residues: CASSQEIAGYYEQYF.

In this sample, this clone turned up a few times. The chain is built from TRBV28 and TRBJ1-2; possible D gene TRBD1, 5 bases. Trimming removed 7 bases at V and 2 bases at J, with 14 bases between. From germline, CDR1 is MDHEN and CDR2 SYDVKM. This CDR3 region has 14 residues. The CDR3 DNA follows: TGTGCCAGCACGCCGGGGGGTTTCAACTATGGCTACACCTTC. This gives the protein CASTPGGFNYGYTF.

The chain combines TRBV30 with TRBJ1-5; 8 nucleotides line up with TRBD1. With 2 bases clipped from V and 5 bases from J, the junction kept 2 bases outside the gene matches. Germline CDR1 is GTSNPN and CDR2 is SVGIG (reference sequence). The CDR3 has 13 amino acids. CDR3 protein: CAWSTRGHQPQHF. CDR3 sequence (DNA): TGTGCCTGGAGTACCAGGGGGCATCAGCCCCAGCATTTT.

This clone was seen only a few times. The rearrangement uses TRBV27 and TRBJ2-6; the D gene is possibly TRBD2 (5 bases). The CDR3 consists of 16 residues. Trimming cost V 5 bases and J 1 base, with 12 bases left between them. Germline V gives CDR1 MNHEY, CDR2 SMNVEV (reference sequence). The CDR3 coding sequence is TGTGCCAGCAGTCCCCCGTCGGGGTCTGGGGCCAACGTCCTGACTTTC. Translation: CASSPPSGSGANVLTF.

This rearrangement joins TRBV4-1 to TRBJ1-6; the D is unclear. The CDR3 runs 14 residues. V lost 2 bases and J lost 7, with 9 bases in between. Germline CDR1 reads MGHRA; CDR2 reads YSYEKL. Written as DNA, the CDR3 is TGCGCCAGCAGCCAACGGGATGGGAATTCACCCCTCCACTTT. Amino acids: CASSQRDGNSPLHF.

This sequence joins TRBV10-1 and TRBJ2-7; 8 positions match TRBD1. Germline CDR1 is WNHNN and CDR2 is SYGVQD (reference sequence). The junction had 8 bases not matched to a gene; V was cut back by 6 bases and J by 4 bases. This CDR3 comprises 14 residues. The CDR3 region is CASSGGQVPYEQYF. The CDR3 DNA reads TGCGCCAGCAGCGGGGGACAGGTGCCTTACGAGCAGTACTTC.

CDR3 in amino acids: CAISEPVRGELFF. The CDR3 DNA is TGTGCCATCAGTGAGCCTGTTCGCGGGGAGCTGTTTTTT. This sequence joins TRBV10-3 and TRBJ2-2; D is undetermined. The length of the CDR3 is 13 residues. V dropped 2 bases and J dropped 7 bases, with 8 bases sitting between them. Germline assignment: CDR1 ENHRY and CDR2 SYGVKD.

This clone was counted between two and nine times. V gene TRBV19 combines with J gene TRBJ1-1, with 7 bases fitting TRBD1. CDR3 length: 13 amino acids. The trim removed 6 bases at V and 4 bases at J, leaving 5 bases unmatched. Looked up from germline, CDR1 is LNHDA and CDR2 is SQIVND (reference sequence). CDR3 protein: CASRQTGPTEAFF. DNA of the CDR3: TGTGCCAGTAGACAGACAGGGCCCACTGAAGCTTTCTTT.